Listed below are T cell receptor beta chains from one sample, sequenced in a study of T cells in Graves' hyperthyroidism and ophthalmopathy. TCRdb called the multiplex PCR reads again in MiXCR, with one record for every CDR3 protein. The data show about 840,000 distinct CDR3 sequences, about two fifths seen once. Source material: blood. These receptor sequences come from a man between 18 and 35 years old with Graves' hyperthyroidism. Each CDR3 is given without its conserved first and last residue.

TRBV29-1	SVEEAGGEAF
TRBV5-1	ASSTQAFANTGELF
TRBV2	ASSQEAANTGELF
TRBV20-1	SALLLDGANVLT
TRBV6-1	ASSPWDGPSYEQY
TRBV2	ASSVFGTGGSGELF
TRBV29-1	SPRGGGNSPLH
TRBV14	ASSQERGQNQETQY
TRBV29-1	SVDETGYTEAF
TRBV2	ASSAYAPGPAEETQY
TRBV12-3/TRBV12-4	ASSSARINQPQH
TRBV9	ASSDSGVSNQPQH
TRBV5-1	ASSLATEGETQY
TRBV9	ASSVGGTGYGNTIY
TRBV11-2	ASSIELGRTEAF
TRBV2	ASSTLAGAGEQY
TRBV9	ASSVAGADETQY
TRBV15	ATSINRDFGYT
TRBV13	ASSLSQGLASPLH
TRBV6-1	ASSSYYQGEETQY
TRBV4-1	ASSQEAGYGYT
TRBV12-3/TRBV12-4	ASSHSYHRGNYEQY
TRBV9	ASSPQSGTDNEQY
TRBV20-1	SASPGQSSYEQY
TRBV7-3	ASSPSSQETQY
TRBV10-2	ASSQDRGGRKTQY
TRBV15	ATSRDRTGKREQY
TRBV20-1	SANREVGEQY
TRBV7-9	ASSTTGALSGANVLT
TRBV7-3	ASSQKGGDYEQY
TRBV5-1	ASSLEGQGGYEQY
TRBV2	ASSVSTGAYEQY
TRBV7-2	ASSSAATHMNTEAF
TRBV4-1	ASSQGGDSEKLF
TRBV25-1	ASRRTGENTEAF
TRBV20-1	SAQYGDAIY
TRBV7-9	ASSLAPGTGNSPLH
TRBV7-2	ASSLVGTGVDEAF
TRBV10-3	AISERTGASRQETQY
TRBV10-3	AISDPFKGIEQY
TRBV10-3	ATGTAHQPQH
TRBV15	ATSRDVADTQY
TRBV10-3	AIDLAGGGEQY
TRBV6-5	ASSPRLGELF
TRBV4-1	ASSQEGSAF
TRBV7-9	ASSYGVTEAF
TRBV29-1	SAETGTDGYT
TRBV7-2	ASSLERENPYEQY
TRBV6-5	ASCTGQLSTEAF
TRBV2	AGLGVRGYT
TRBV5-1	ASSLAPSGANVLT
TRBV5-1	ASSLGQRSTQY
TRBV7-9	ASSQNMGGLGYQQY
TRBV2	ASSFDSLSNQPQH
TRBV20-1	NAFASESSPSGELF
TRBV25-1	ASSLQGTAQGGYT
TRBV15	ATSRDLYGRAF
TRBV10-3	AISERETSTQY
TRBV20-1	SASQGAGGTEAF